This T cell receptor beta chain was obtained from a study of blood T cell repertoires in COVID-19 (TCRdb year 2020). Regarding the study in general: Samples covering the acute and convalescent phases of COVID-19 were provided by collaborators in the United States, Italy and Spain. The prospective study material was composed of cDNA or gDNA derived from T cells, B-cell-depleted T cells, or PBMCs. The dataset comprised deeply sampled blood TCRbeta repertoires from subjects exposed to, actively infected with, or recovered from COVID-19. The repertoires were released in a freely available public database intended as a resource for research on the immune response to SARS-CoV-2. Samples came from the ongoing ImmuneRACE study (first 160 participants) plus 1,254 subjects from 6 global collaborators. A de-identified subject ID, COVID-19 status, age in years and sex were almost always included in the sample metadata. Where available, HLA class I and class II types were taken from metadata supplied by the sample provider and were not determined by assay-based typing. General conclusions and limits of the study: The quantity of clinical and demographic metadata differed by source and by participant and was supplied without curation.

CDR1 KGHSH and CDR2 LQKENI were looked up in the germline V gene. Including cysteine and phenylalanine, the CDR3 has 15 amino acids. Only the CDR3 region is kept as DNA, spanning 45 bases read in frame from base 1. V is cut by 4 bases and J by 1 base, and the space between the germline ends is 13 bases. Regarding this clone: Its recognized antigen is unknown. Per-nucleotide qualities are absent, and no much larger clonotype sits a single base away.

TCRbeta CDR3 regions were amplified from genomic DNA by means of the immunoSEQ Assay, a bias-controlled multiplex PCR. In the original analysis: The number of nucleated cells in each sample was estimated from the amplification of reference gene primers within the assay. Sequence reads were collapsed and filtered to measure the absolute abundance of every unique TCRbeta CDR3 rearrangement. For each sample, productive Simpson clonality was calculated as the square root of Simpson's diversity index over productive rearrangements. In TCRdb, the immuneACCESS table is reduced to in-frame sequences with V and J assigned. These tables do not hold every clone; where another copy was compared, an unresolved V gene accounts for under half, and the others remain unexplained. The D gene and trimming were derived from the DNA, and the V and J assignments and clone size from that table. A total of 150,000 to 200,000 clones appear in this sample, 60% to 85% of them only once. The ten largest clones represent roughly 2.8% of the sample.

The collaborating institutions used their own protocols to collect whole blood in K2EDTA tubes. For TCRbeta analysis, collaborators shipped samples in one of three forms: frozen whole blood, isolated PBMCs, or DNA extracted from either of those sample types. The source is a man between 65 and 85 years old with acute or convalescent COVID-19. Here the chain combines TRBV18 and TRBJ2-5; TRBD1 is possibly the D segment (5 matching bases). Sequencing was done on a sample of peripheral blood. The CDR3 protein: CASSLDQTAQETQYF. The DNA is as follows: TGTGCCAGCTCACTAGACCAGACAGCCCAAGAGACCCAGTACTTC. The CDR3 plus the reference TRBV18 and TRBJ2-5 genes for the other parts give the full variable domain: NAGVMQNPRHLVRRRGQEARLRCSPMKGHSHVYWYRQLPEEGLKFMVYLQKENIIDESGMPKERFSAEFPKEGPSILRIQQVVRGDSAAYFCASSLDQTAQETQYFGPGTRLLVL.